This T cell receptor (beta chain) derives from a study of blood T cell repertoires in COVID-19. Study context: Material from acute and convalescent COVID-19 was sourced from the United States, Italy and Spain. Nucleic acid was either cDNA or gDNA, and it came from T cells, B-cell-depleted T cells, or PBMCs.

TCRdb's table, derived via immunoSEQ multiplex PCR, lists solely in-frame clones and lacks some. The top ten clones hold around 0.7% of a sample with about 210,000 clones, about nine tenths of them seen once. Sequencing was carried out using peripheral blood. The source is a man in his forties or fifties with acute or convalescent COVID-19.

This CDR3 is CASSYVQGLYGYTF. The CDR3 nucleotides are TGTGCCAGCAGTTACGTACAGGGTCTTTATGGCTACACCTTC. The gene calls are TRBV6-5 and TRBJ1-2; a weak D match, TRBD1 (6 bases). This CDR3 comprises 14 residues. The V end was cut by 2 bases, the J end by 5 bases, with 12 bases between. Germline-derived CDR1 and CDR2 are MNHEY and SVGAGI.